Below are 5 T cell receptor beta chains sequenced from a single sample in a study of siplizumab effects on memory and regulatory T cells. Profiling relied on immunoSEQ multiplex PCR, and the TCRdb table lists in-frame clones only, not all of them. Of 100,000 or so clones listed, approximately 91% were seen once; the top ten hold around 11%. Sequences were obtained from non-Treg CD4+ T cells sorted from blood. Receptors were obtained from a human donor in good health.

The chain joins TRBV10-3 to TRBJ2-1; a possible D gene is TRBD2 (5 bases). V dropped 6 bases and J dropped 5 bases, with 11 bases sitting between them. This CDR3 is 13 amino acids long. The germline V gene has CDR1 ENHRY and CDR2 SYGVKD. The chain's CDR3 is CAIRTGEDNEQFF. The CDR3 nucleotides read TGTGCCATCAGGACCGGGGAAGACAATGAGCAGTTCTTC.

V gene TRBV5-1 combines with J gene TRBJ2-1; 8 bases are shared with TRBD2. Per germline, CDR1 SGHRS and CDR2 YFSETQ. The CDR3 extends over 16 amino acids. Losses at the gene ends were 1 base for V and 5 bases for J; bases not matched to a gene: 8. The CDR3 here is CASSLRGAGVHNEQFF. CDR3 DNA sequence: TGCGCCAGCAGCTTGAGGGGAGCGGGGGTCCACAATGAGCAGTTCTTC.

The chain recombines TRBV11-3 with TRBJ2-1; 9 bases fit TRBD2. This CDR3 is 15 amino acids long. The J segment lost 7 bases and the V segment lost 5 bases, leaving 9 bases of the junction unmatched. Germline V gene lookup returns CDR1 SGHNT and CDR2 YENEEA. CDR3 nucleotides: TGTGCCAGCAGCCCCTCTAGCGGGACTGGGAATGAGCAGTTCTTC. Translation gives CASSPSSGTGNEQFF.

This chain links TRBV7-3 with TRBJ2-1, with 10 bases matching TRBD2. J was trimmed by 9 bases and V by 2 bases; bases with no gene match: 7. The CDR3 contains 15 residues. The V gene's germline CDR1 is SGHTA and CDR2 FQGTGA. The DNA of the CDR3 is TGTGCCAGCAGCTTAGGGACTAGCGTCGGTACTGAGCAGTTCTTC. Amino acids: CASSLGTSVGTEQFF.

The chain is built from TRBV30 and TRBJ1-2, with a weak D call TRBD1 (5 bases). This CDR3 is built from 13 residues. Germline values: CDR1 GTSNPN, CDR2 SVGIG (reference sequence). Trimming shortened V by 0 bases and J by 4 bases, and 9 bases separated the two germline ends. CDR3 sequence (DNA): TGTGCCTGGAGTGTGGGGCAGGGCTATGGCTACACCTTC. Protein: CAWSVGQGYGYTF.